A selection of T cell receptor beta chains follows, all from one sample in a study of identical twins. TCRdb re-analysed the 5' RACE reads in MiXCR, keeping a single row per CDR3 protein. The sample has approximately 470,000 distinct CDR3 sequences; 14% are singletons. This sample also appeared in a second study, on yellow fever vaccine responses in identical twins.

The source material was CD4+ T cells sorted from blood. All receptors come from a woman aged 18 to 35 in good health. Each CDR3 is given with its conserved first and last residue. The order of the fields is D gene, V gene, clone size, J gene, CDR3 protein, CDR3 DNA. A D gene is named only where the DNA matches it firmly. Size values are once, few and many counts, or a class for expanded clones, and some rows have none.

D: TRBD1
V: TRBV5-1
size: few
J: TRBJ1-2
CDR3: CASSPGTGIDGYTF
DNA: TGCGCCAGCAGCCCCGGGACAGGGATCGATGGCTACACCTTC

D: -
V: TRBV11-2
size: -
J: TRBJ2-1
CDR3: CASSLPLRIKNEQFF
DNA: TGTGCCAGCAGCTTACCCCTACGGATCAAGAATGAGCAGTTCTTC

D: TRBD1
V: TRBV3-1
size: many
J: TRBJ1-4
CDR3: CASSGQGATNEKLFF
DNA: TGTGCCAGCAGCGGACAGGGGGCAACTAATGAAAAACTGTTTTTT

D: TRBD1
V: TRBV29-1
size: few
J: TRBJ2-7
CDR3: CSVEDLDRGRREQYF
DNA: TGCAGCGTTGAAGACCTGGACAGGGGGCGCAGAGAGCAGTACTTC

D: TRBD1
V: TRBV6-2/TRBV6-3
size: -
J: TRBJ2-4
CDR3: CASSYPGTAIQYF
DNA: TGTGCCAGCAGTTACCCCGGGACAGCTATTCAGTACTTC

D: -
V: TRBV6-5
size: -
J: TRBJ1-6
CDR3: CASSYSGMGGSSYNSPLHF
DNA: TGTGCCAGCAGTTATTCCGGCATGGGGGGGAGCTCCTATAATTCACCCCTCCACTTT

D: TRBD1
V: TRBV7-9
size: many
J: TRBJ1-6
CDR3: CASSDRGGENSPLHF
DNA: TGTGCCAGCAGCGACAGGGGAGGTGAGAATTCACCCCTCCACTTT

D: -
V: TRBV30
size: -
J: TRBJ1-1
CDR3: CAYKFGQLNTEAFF
DNA: TGTGCCTACAAGTTCGGACAGCTGAACACTGAAGCTTTCTTT

D: -
V: TRBV6-6
size: -
J: TRBJ2-7
CDR3: CAAGEGGPYEQYF
DNA: TGTGCCGCGGGGGAGGGGGGGCCCTACGAGCAGTACTTC

D: TRBD2
V: TRBV29-1
size: few
J: TRBJ2-1
CDR3: CSVGGGLADNEQFF
DNA: TGCAGCGTAGGGGGGGGACTAGCGGACAATGAGCAGTTCTTC

D: TRBD2
V: TRBV20-1
size: -
J: TRBJ2-1
CDR3: CSAASGLAAGEQFF
DNA: TGCAGTGCTGCCTCGGGACTAGCGGCAGGAGAGCAGTTCTTC

D: -
V: TRBV7-2
size: -
J: TRBJ2-4
CDR3: CASSYDRNIQYF
DNA: TGTGCCAGCAGCTACGACAGAAACATTCAGTACTTC

D: TRBD2
V: TRBV20-1
size: few
J: TRBJ2-3
CDR3: CSASPYRGGSTDTQYF
DNA: TGCAGTGCTAGCCCTTACCGGGGGGGTAGCACAGATACGCAGTATTTT

D: -
V: TRBV7-3
size: -
J: TRBJ2-1
CDR3: CASSPTLQVNEQFF
DNA: TGTGCCAGCAGCCCCACTTTACAGGTTAATGAGCAGTTCTTC

D: -
V: TRBV3-1
size: -
J: TRBJ1-1
CDR3: CASSPNWGNEAFF
DNA: TGTGCCAGCAGCCCTAACTGGGGAAATGAAGCTTTCTTT

D: -
V: TRBV20-1
size: -
J: TRBJ2-3
CDR3: CSAPAGGRTDTQYF
DNA: TGCAGTGCCCCCGCTGGGGGCCGGACAGATACGCAGTATTTT

D: -
V: TRBV3-1
size: few
J: TRBJ1-6
CDR3: CASSQEIDNSPLHF
DNA: TGTGCCAGCAGCCAAGAAATAGATAATTCACCCCTCCACTTT

D: TRBD1
V: TRBV14
size: -
J: TRBJ2-7
CDR3: CASSPSLGQGFRLTYEQYF
DNA: TGTGCCAGCAGCCCTTCTTTGGGACAGGGCTTTCGCCTCACCTACGAGCAGTACTTC

D: -
V: TRBV7-2
size: few
J: TRBJ1-4
CDR3: CASSVLAGKEVKLFF
DNA: TGTGCCAGCAGCGTTTTAGCCGGGAAGGAAGTAAAACTGTTTTTT

D: -
V: TRBV6-1
size: -
J: TRBJ2-2
CDR3: CASSLQGPNTGELFF
DNA: TGTGCCAGCAGTCTTCAGGGACCGAACACCGGGGAGCTGTTTTTT

D: TRBD2
V: TRBV2
size: few
J: TRBJ2-3
CDR3: CASRPFGTGGLDTQYF
DNA: TGTGCCAGCAGACCTTTTGGGACGGGGGGGTTAGATACGCAGTATTTT

D: TRBD1
V: TRBV20-1
size: few
J: TRBJ2-6
CDR3: CSARTGGAGANVLTF
DNA: TGCAGTGCTAGAACAGGGGGAGCTGGGGCCAACGTCCTGACTTTC

D: -
V: TRBV29-1
size: -
J: TRBJ2-3
CDR3: CSVHPTGGTDTQYF
DNA: TGCAGCGTTCATCCGACAGGTGGCACAGATACGCAGTATTTT

D: TRBD2
V: TRBV5-1
size: -
J: TRBJ2-7
CDR3: CASSLAEAGGNEQYF
DNA: TGCGCCAGCAGCTTGGCCGAAGCGGGAGGTAACGAGCAGTACTTC

D: -
V: TRBV20-1
size: -
J: TRBJ2-3
CDR3: CSAYTARGERALTQYF
DNA: TGCAGTGCTTATACGGCAAGGGGGGAGAGGGCTTTGACGCAGTATTTT

D: -
V: TRBV10-3
size: -
J: TRBJ2-1
CDR3: CAISEVPGNEQFF
DNA: TGTGCCATCAGTGAGGTGCCAGGCAATGAGCAGTTCTTC

D: TRBD2
V: TRBV30
size: -
J: TRBJ2-7
CDR3: CAWRTSGKAYEQYF
DNA: TGTGCCTGGAGAACTAGCGGGAAAGCCTACGAGCAGTACTTC

D: -
V: TRBV6-5
size: -
J: TRBJ1-1
CDR3: CASSYSRPGGDSEAFF
DNA: TGTGCCAGCAGTTACTCGAGGCCAGGCGGGGATTCTGAAGCTTTCTTT

D: TRBD2
V: TRBV7-2
size: many
J: TRBJ2-1
CDR3: CASSSGTSGVNEQFF
DNA: TGTGCCAGCAGCTCCGGGACTAGCGGGGTCAATGAGCAGTTCTTC

D: -
V: TRBV5-1
size: few
J: TRBJ2-2
CDR3: CASTPQGRNTGELFF
DNA: TGCGCCAGCACACCTCAGGGACGGAACACCGGGGAGCTGTTTTTT

D: TRBD2
V: TRBV11-2
size: -
J: TRBJ2-3
CDR3: CASSATSGIDTQYF
DNA: TGTGCCAGCAGCGCGACTAGCGGGATAGATACGCAGTATTTT

D: -
V: TRBV10-3
size: -
J: TRBJ2-2
CDR3: CAISVGGTGELFF
DNA: TGTGCCATCAGTGTCGGAGGAACCGGGGAGCTGTTTTTT

D: TRBD2
V: TRBV12-3/TRBV12-4
size: many
J: TRBJ2-1
CDR3: CASSFVAGGRNEQFF
DNA: TGTGCCAGCAGTTTTGTAGCGGGAGGGCGCAATGAGCAGTTCTTC

D: -
V: TRBV6-4
size: -
J: TRBJ1-5
CDR3: CASSDSEDQPQHF
DNA: TGTGCCAGCAGTGACTCGGAGGATCAGCCCCAGCATTTT

D: -
V: TRBV7-9
size: few
J: TRBJ2-2
CDR3: CASSLARSLSTGELFF
DNA: TGTGCCAGCAGCTTAGCACGTAGTCTGAGCACCGGGGAGCTGTTTTTT

D: -
V: TRBV12-3/TRBV12-4
size: -
J: TRBJ1-2
CDR3: CASSRRYDGYTF
DNA: TGTGCCAGCAGTCGCCGCTACGATGGCTACACCTTC

D: -
V: TRBV7-9
size: many
J: TRBJ2-1
CDR3: CASMQVQTNEQFF
DNA: TGTGCCAGCATGCAAGTGCAGACGAATGAGCAGTTCTTC